Sequencing of this TCR beta chain was carried out in a study of cytomegalovirus exposure and HLA in healthy donors. Study-level points and caveats: Investigators reported more than 150 TCR beta chains as tied to cytomegalovirus.

The CDR3 runs to 11 residues. Germline CDR1 SGHDT, CDR2 YYEEEE. The V end was cut by 2 bases, the J end by 13 bases, with 12 bases between. The PCR employed 60 Vbeta primers together with 13 Jbeta primers. Only in-frame clones appear in the TCRdb table, and some are missing; sequencing was by immunoSEQ multiplex PCR. The top ten clones hold around 3% of a sample with some 150,000 clones, 60% to 80% of them seen once. Notes on this clone: The antigen is not known.

The receptor comes from a man in his forties or fifties in good health and CMV-seronegative. The source material was PBMCs. The J gene is TRBJ1-1, the V gene TRBV5-6, with D possibly matching TRBD1 (6 bases). The CDR3 DNA sequence: TGTGCCAGCAGCTTAGGGGGACGGGATTTCTTT. Translation: CASSLGGRDFF.